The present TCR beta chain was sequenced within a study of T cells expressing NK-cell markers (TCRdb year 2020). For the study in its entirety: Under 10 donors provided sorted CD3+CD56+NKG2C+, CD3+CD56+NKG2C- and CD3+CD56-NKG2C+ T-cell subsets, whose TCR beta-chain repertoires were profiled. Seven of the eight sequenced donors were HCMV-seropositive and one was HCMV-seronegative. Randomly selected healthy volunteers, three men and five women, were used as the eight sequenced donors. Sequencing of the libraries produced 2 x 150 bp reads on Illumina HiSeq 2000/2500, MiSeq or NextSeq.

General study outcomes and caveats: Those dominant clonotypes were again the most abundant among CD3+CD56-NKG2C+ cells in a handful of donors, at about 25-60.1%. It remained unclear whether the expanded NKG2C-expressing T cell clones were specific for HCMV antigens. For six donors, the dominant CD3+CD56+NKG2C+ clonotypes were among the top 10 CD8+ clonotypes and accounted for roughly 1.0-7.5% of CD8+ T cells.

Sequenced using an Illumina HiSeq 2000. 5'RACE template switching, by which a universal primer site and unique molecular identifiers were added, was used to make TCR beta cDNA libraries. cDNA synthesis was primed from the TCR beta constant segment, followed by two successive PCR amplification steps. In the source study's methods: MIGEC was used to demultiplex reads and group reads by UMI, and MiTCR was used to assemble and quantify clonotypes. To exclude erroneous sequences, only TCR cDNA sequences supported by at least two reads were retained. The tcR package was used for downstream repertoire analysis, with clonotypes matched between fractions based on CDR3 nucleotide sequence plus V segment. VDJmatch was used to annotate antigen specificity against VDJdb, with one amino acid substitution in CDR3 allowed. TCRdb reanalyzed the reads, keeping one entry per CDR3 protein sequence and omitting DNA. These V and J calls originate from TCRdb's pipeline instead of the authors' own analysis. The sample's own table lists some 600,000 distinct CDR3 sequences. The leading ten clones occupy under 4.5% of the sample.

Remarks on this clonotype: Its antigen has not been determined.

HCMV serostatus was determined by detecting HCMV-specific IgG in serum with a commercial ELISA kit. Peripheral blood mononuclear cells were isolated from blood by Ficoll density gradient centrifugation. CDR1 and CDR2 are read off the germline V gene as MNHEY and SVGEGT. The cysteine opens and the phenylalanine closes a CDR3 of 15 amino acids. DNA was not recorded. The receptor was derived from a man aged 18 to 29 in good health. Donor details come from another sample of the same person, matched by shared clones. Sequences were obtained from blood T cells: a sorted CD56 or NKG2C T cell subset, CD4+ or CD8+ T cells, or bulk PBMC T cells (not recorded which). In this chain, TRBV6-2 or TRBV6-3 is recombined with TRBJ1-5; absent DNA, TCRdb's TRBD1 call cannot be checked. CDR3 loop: CASSPGGQGLQPQHF.